The 30 T cell receptor beta chains presented below share a single source sample, sequenced in a study of cytomegalovirus exposure and HLA in healthy donors. PCR employed 60 Vbeta and 13 Jbeta primers. This table comes from immunoSEQ multiplex PCR, and its TCRdb copy is limited to in-frame clones, with some not included. The sample has over 100,000 clones; roughly three quarters are singletons. Sequences were obtained from PBMCs. These TCRs come from a woman between 40 and 50 years old in good health and CMV-seronegative.

This clone was detected only once. The genes are TRBV4-1 and TRBJ1-2; TRBD1 is a possible D gene (6 bases). The V gene lost 1 base and the J gene lost 5 bases, with 17 bases spanning the gap. The CDR3 contains 16 residues. CDR1 is MGHRA and CDR2 is YSYEKL in the germline V gene. The CDR3 region has the DNA TGCGCCAGCAGCCAAGTCGAACAGGGAGGGGGATATGGCTACACCTTC. This codes for CASSQVEQGGGYGYTF.

A few counts support this clone. The rearrangement links TRBV10-3 to TRBJ2-7; D is perhaps TRBD1 (5 bases). The CDR3 has 14 amino acids. V was shortened by 6 bases and J by 3 bases, with 15 bases between the two germline ends. Per the germline V gene, CDR1 is ENHRY and CDR2 is SYGVKD. In DNA, the CDR3 is TGTGCCATCAGGAGACAGTCTGGGGACTACGAGCAGTACTTC. Amino acid sequence: CAIRRQSGDYEQYF.

This sequence joins TRBV2 and TRBJ1-2, with TRBD1 identical over 8 bases. Germline trimming cut 6 bases from V and 2 bases from J; bases unmatched to any gene: 5. This CDR3 is 14 amino acids long. Germline CDR1 reads SNHLY; CDR2 reads FYNNEI. The CDR3 region has the DNA TGTGCCAGCAGGGAGAGACAGGGGAACTATGGCTACACCTTC. The encoded protein is CASRERQGNYGYTF.

CDR3 residues: CASSVTERVGDQPQHF. In DNA, the CDR3 is TGTGCCAGCAGTGTCACCGAGAGGGTTGGGGATCAGCCCCAGCATTTT. This rearrangement joins TRBV6-1 to TRBJ1-5; the D is unclear. This CDR3 comprises 16 residues. Germline-derived CDR1 and CDR2 are MNHNS and SASEGT. V was shortened by 4 bases and J by 5 bases, with 18 bases between the two germline ends.

This chain joins TRBV7-9 and TRBJ1-1, with D hard to call. Germline CDR1 is SEHNR and CDR2 is FQNEAQ (reference sequence). Trimming stripped 1 base from V and 4 bases from J, with 4 bases between. This CDR3 has 12 amino acids. As DNA, the CDR3 is TGTGCCAGCAGCTTAGAGAGCACTGAAGCTTTCTTT. Translated: CASSLESTEAFF.

The rearrangement uses TRBV27 and TRBJ2-7, with a possible D match to TRBD1 (5 bases). The V gene's germline CDR1 is MNHEY and CDR2 SMNVEV (reference sequence). The CDR3 consists of 15 residues. Trimming took off 6 bases at V and 3 bases at J, with 18 bases between the two ends. The CDR3 is CASRGIFDRHYEQYF. DNA of the CDR3: TGTGCCAGCAGAGGAATTTTCGACAGACACTACGAGCAGTACTTC.

The chain is built from TRBV9 and TRBJ1-2; 11 bases align to TRBD1. V lost 4 bases and J lost 7; bases outside the gene matches: 9. The germline CDR1 and CDR2 sequences are SGDLS and YYNGEE. This CDR3 spans 15 amino acids. In DNA, the CDR3 is TGTGCCAGCAGCCCCGGACAGGGGGCTGGGACTGGCTACACCTTC. Its translation is CASSPGQGAGTGYTF.

V and J are TRBV25-1 and TRBJ1-2; D gene uncertain. Looked up from germline, CDR1 is MGHDK and CDR2 is SYGVNS. The ends were cut back, 2 bases at V and 0 bases at J, with 7 bases in the middle. CDR3 size: 14 residues. The CDR3 DNA reads TGTGCCAGCAGTGAACAGGCTACTAACTATGGCTACACCTTC. Its protein is CASSEQATNYGYTF.

This chain uses TRBV7-2 with TRBJ2-5; possible D gene TRBD2, 5 bases. The CDR3 covers 15 residues. Per the germline V gene, CDR1 is SGHTA and CDR2 is FQGNSA. V lost 3 bases and J lost 2, with 13 bases in between. Written as DNA, the CDR3 is TGTGCCAGCAGCTTGCCCGGGAAAATACAAGAGACCCAGTACTTC. Translating gives CASSLPGKIQETQYF.

The genes are TRBV4-1 and TRBJ1-2; D is ambiguous. Germline loops: CDR1 MGHRA, CDR2 YSYEKL. Trimming took 2 bases from V and 7 from J, leaving 20 bases between them. The CDR3 extends over 16 amino acids. The CDR3: CASSQQALYGSGGYTF. In DNA, the CDR3 is TGCGCCAGCAGCCAACAGGCACTATATGGTAGCGGTGGCTACACCTTC.

This clone was seen only once. The V gene is TRBV4-3, the J gene TRBJ1-2, with D maybe TRBD1 (5 bases). CDR3 length: 13 amino acids. V was shortened by 5 bases and J by 5 bases, with 12 bases between the two germline ends. Germline loops: CDR1 LGHNA, CDR2 YSLEER. The CDR3 protein is CASSKGRIYGYTF. The CDR3 DNA is TGCGCCAGCAGCAAGGGGAGGATTTATGGCTACACCTTC.

This clone was detected only once. The DNA for the CDR3 is TGCGCCAGCAGCCAAGATTATCTCCAGGGGGCGATTGCTTATCAGCCCCAGCATTTT. It specifies CASSQDYLQGAIAYQPQHF. The chain is built from TRBV4-1 and TRBJ1-5; 8 positions match TRBD1. The junction had 15 bases not matched to a gene; V was cut back by 0 bases and J by 5 bases. CDR3 size: 19 residues. Germline V gene data show CDR1 as MGHRA and CDR2 as YSYEKL.

The chain joins TRBV2 to TRBJ2-6; 7 nucleotides align to TRBD2. The CDR3 length is 21 residues. J gave up 2 bases and V 3 bases, and 19 bases lay outside the gene matches. CDR1 and CDR2 from the germline V gene are SNHLY and FYNNEI. This chain's CDR3 is CASSDNRGEGRSEPGANVLTF. In nucleotides, the CDR3 is TGTGCCAGCAGTGACAATCGGGGGGAAGGGAGGAGCGAGCCTGGGGCCAACGTCCTGACTTTC.

The chain joins TRBV7-2 to TRBJ2-1, with D possibly matching TRBD1 (6 bases). The CDR3 is made up of 15 amino acids. V gave up 2 bases and J gave up 0 bases, with 8 bases separating them. Germline-derived CDR1 and CDR2 are SGHTA and FQGNSA. CDR3 coding DNA: TGTGCCAGCAGCTTAACAGGGCGCTCCTACAATGAGCAGTTCTTC. Protein: CASSLTGRSYNEQFF.

Here the CDR3 DNA reads TGTGCCACCAGCAGAGATCAGGGGATGAACGAGCAGTACTTC. Its translation: CATSRDQGMNEQYF. The chain is built from TRBV15 and TRBJ2-7; D is possibly TRBD1 (6 bases). The CDR3 covers 14 residues. Deletions cut 0 bases from V and 5 bases from J, with 11 bases between. Germline V lookup: CDR1 LNHNV, CDR2 YYDKDF (reference sequence).

The chain has TRBV6-6 and TRBJ1-1, with D possibly matching TRBD1 (6 bases). The V end was cut by 6 bases, the J end by 6 bases, with 17 bases between. Per the germline V gene, CDR1 is MNHNY and CDR2 is SVGAGI (reference sequence). This CDR3 spans 14 amino acids. The chain's CDR3 is CASRPPGGHAEAFF. The CDR3 nucleotides read TGTGCCAGCAGGCCACCGGGGGGGCACGCTGAAGCTTTCTTT.

The chain recombines TRBV6-5 with TRBJ2-7; D is possibly TRBD1 (5 bases). Germline V gene lookup returns CDR1 MNHEY and CDR2 SVGAGI. The CDR3 contains 11 residues. V lost 11 bases to trimming and J lost 5 bases, with 13 bases between them. CDR3 nucleotide sequence: TGTGCCTGTACCCAGGGTAACGAGCAGTACTTC. Protein product: CACTQGNEQYF.

This chain connects TRBV29-1 to TRBJ2-7; D is perhaps TRBD1 (5 bases). The V gene lost 5 bases and the J gene lost 0 bases, with 14 bases spanning the gap. CDR3 length: 14 amino acids. Germline V CDR1 and CDR2: SQVTM, ANQGSEA. CDR3 protein: CSVLSQANSYEQYF. CDR3 DNA: TGCAGCGTTTTGTCACAGGCGAACTCCTACGAGCAGTACTTC.

This clone was seen a few times. This CDR3 is CASNIGFGNTIYF. CDR3 bases: TGTGCCAGTAATATCGGGTTTGGAAACACCATATATTTT. The chain recombines TRBV19 with TRBJ1-3; D uncertain. The CDR3 has 13 amino acids. Trimming took off 7 bases at V and 3 bases at J, with 10 bases between the two ends. CDR1 LNHDA and CDR2 SQIVND come from the germline V gene (reference sequence). The full variable domain, rest sourced from reference TRBV19 and TRBJ1-3, is DGGITQSPKYLFRKEGQNVTLSCEQNLNHDAMYWYRQDPGQGLRLIYYSQIVNDFQKGDIAEGYSVSREKKESFPLTVTSAQKNPTAFYLCASNIGFGNTIYFGEGSWLTVV.

The genes are TRBV7-8 and TRBJ1-5; D possibly corresponds to TRBD1 (6 bases). The CDR3 spans 16 residues. Germline assignment: CDR1 SGHVS and CDR2 FQNEAQ. Trimming left V 2 bases short and J 6 bases short, with 17 bases between. The CDR3 sequence is CASSLRSGDRIQPQHF. In DNA, the CDR3 is TGTGCCAGCAGCTTAAGGTCAGGGGATCGCATTCAGCCCCAGCATTTT.

V gene TRBV5-1 combines with J gene TRBJ2-7; 7 nucleotides agree with TRBD2. CDR3 length equals 14 residues. J was trimmed by 3 bases and V by 2 bases; bases with no gene match: 5. Germline CDR1 is SGHRS and CDR2 is YFSETQ. CDR3 sequence reads: CASSFGLDSYEQYF. The CDR3 DNA follows: TGCGCCAGCAGCTTTGGACTAGACAGCTACGAGCAGTACTTC.

The genes are TRBV5-1 and TRBJ2-7; 11 bases align to TRBD2. Trimming removed 0 bases from V and 4 bases from J; junction bases left unmatched: 3. CDR1 SGHRS and CDR2 YFSETQ come from the germline V gene. CDR3 length: 15 residues. The CDR3 sequence: CASSLVASGGYEQYF. CDR3 in DNA: TGCGCCAGCAGCTTGGTGGCTAGCGGGGGGTACGAGCAGTACTTC.

As to this clone: This may arise from a read error, as a much more abundant clone is one base away. The chain has TRBV7-2 and TRBJ1-2; unclear D gene. V lost 5 bases, J lost 8 bases, and 9 bases lay in between. CDR1 is SGHTA and CDR2 is FQGNSA in the germline V gene. This CDR3 contains 11 residues. Here the CDR3 reads CASSRSLGYTF. The CDR3 DNA is TGTGCCAGCAGCCGAAGCCTGGGCTACACCTTC.

There are a few counts of this clone. The chain is built from TRBV10-1 and TRBJ2-3; D may be TRBD1 (6 bases). Germline V CDR1 and CDR2: WNHNN, SYGVQD (reference sequence). V lost 8 bases, J lost 1 base, and 19 bases lay in between. This CDR3 has 16 amino acids. CDR3 protein: CASARSTGSGTDTQYF. For the CDR3, the DNA is TGCGCCAGCGCAAGATCCACAGGGAGCGGCACAGATACGCAGTATTTT.

This sequence joins TRBV27 and TRBJ1-5; 10 nucleotides align to TRBD1. The CDR3 is 16 residues long. Germline trimming cut 5 bases from V and 5 bases from J; bases unmatched to any gene: 9. The V gene's germline CDR1 is MNHEY and CDR2 SMNVEV (reference sequence). The CDR3 DNA sequence: TGTGCCAGCAGTGGCCGGGGACAGGGGAGTCATCAGCCCCAGCATTTT. Encoded protein: CASSGRGQGSHQPQHF.

The J gene is TRBJ1-2, the V gene TRBV27, with a tentative D call TRBD1 (6 bases). CDR1 MNHEY and CDR2 SMNVEV come from the germline V gene (reference sequence). CDR3 length equals 14 residues. Trimming removed 6 bases at V and 2 bases at J, with 13 bases between. The CDR3 loop is CASRSDRTNYGYTF. Written as DNA, the CDR3 is TGTGCCAGCAGGTCGGACAGAACCAACTATGGCTACACCTTC.

This clone is a singleton in its sample. The rearrangement links TRBV27 to TRBJ1-1, with unresolved D. CDR1 and CDR2 from the germline V gene are MNHEY and SMNVEV (reference sequence). The CDR3 sequence is 14 residues long. Trimming cost V 2 bases and J 1 base, with 8 bases left between them. DNA of the CDR3: TGTGCCAGCAGTTTAGCGTGGGCGAACACTGAAGCTTTCTTT. Its translation is CASSLAWANTEAFF.

This clone appeared a few times. The gene calls are TRBV9 and TRBJ2-1; D may be TRBD2 (6 bases). V was trimmed by 0 bases and J by 0 bases, leaving 7 bases between them. Germline CDR1 and CDR2: SGDLS and YYNGEE. The CDR3 length is 15 residues. CDR3 DNA sequence: TGTGCCAGCAGCGTAGACGGGGGCTCCTACAATGAGCAGTTCTTC. Encoded protein: CASSVDGGSYNEQFF.

This rearrangement joins TRBV7-6 to TRBJ2-2; no clear D gene. The CDR3 totals 13 residues. Trimming left V 5 bases short and J 4 bases short, with 8 bases between. Germline V gives CDR1 SGHVS, CDR2 FNYEAQ. CDR3: CASSGETTGELFF. In DNA form, the CDR3 reads TGTGCCAGCAGCGGAGAGACCACCGGGGAGCTGTTTTTT. Complete variable domain (other parts from reference TRBV7-6 and TRBJ2-2): GAGVSQSPRYKVTKRGQDVALRCDPISGHVSLYWYRQALGQGPEFLTYFNYEAQQDKSGLPNDRFSAERPEGSISTLTIQRTEQRDSAMYRCASSGETTGELFFGEGSRLTVL.

This chain uses TRBV5-4 with TRBJ1-2; 8 bases line up with TRBD1. The V gene's germline CDR1 is SGHNT and CDR2 YYREEE (reference sequence). V was pared by 4 bases and J by 2 bases, with 7 bases of the junction left unmatched. The CDR3 extends over 15 amino acids. CDR3 in DNA: TGTGCCAGCAGCCCAGGACAGGGAACCAACTATGGCTACACCTTC. Its protein product is CASSPGQGTNYGYTF. The entire variable domain, with the rest obtained from reference TRBV5-4 and TRBJ1-2, is as follows: ETGVTQSPTHLIKTRGQQVTLRCSSQSGHNTVSWYQQALGQGPQFIFQYYREEENGRGNFPPRFSGLQFPNYSSELNVNALELDDSALYLCASSPGQGTNYGYTFGSGTRLTVV.